This T cell receptor (beta chain) was observed in a study of spatial heterogeneity in lung cancer (dated by TCRdb to about 2019). About the full investigation: Samples were obtained from roughly 72 patients with early-stage, untreated non-small cell lung cancer from the lung TRACERx cohort. More beta-chain than alpha-chain transcripts were consistently detected, likely reflecting higher beta-chain transcript abundance. In non-small cell lung cancer, the study quantitatively compared TCR alpha and beta repertoires across several tumor regions, matched nontumor lung, and blood. Both alpha and beta chains were TCR-sequenced in hundreds of tumor regions, some 64 matched nontumor lung samples and roughly 50 PBMC samples obtained at surgery. In the raw uncorrected reads, each unique combination of TCR and UMI appeared more than ten times on average. Follow-up PBMC samples were sequenced whenever available, with a median time to follow-up of approximately 2 years after resection. The study linked features of the TCR repertoire to counts of nonsynonymous mutations, which were determined by whole-exome sequencing of tumor tissue. Results and caveats for the whole study, not just this receptor: Ubiquitous expanded tumor TCRs showed up in blood more often at tumor resection than at routine follow-up. Only approximately 14 patients were included in the comparisons of baseline and follow-up blood repertoires. Additional single-cell paired TCR alpha and beta sequencing was considered necessary to confirm, at a functional level, the hypothesis that regional TCRs recognize regional mutations.

In the paper's terms, the time point label means: blood at routine non-recurrence follow-up after resection. Without any cell sorting, TCR sequencing was performed on whole RNA extracted either from tumor and nontumor lung tissue or from cryopreserved PBMC samples. Only patients for whom sufficient RNA was available from at least two tumor regions were selected for TCR sequencing. Regarding this clonotype: Its binding antigen is unknown. Base qualities are not at hand, and no much larger clone is one base apart.

Receptor amplification or capture employed 5' RACE. Sequencing relied on a NextSeq 500. In the TCR library protocol, a unique molecular identifier was attached to each TCR cDNA molecule so that PCR and sequencing errors could be corrected. The original pipeline was this. TCR identification, UMI-based error correction and CDR3 extraction were all carried out with Decombinator tools. Expanded TCRs were defined as those above a frequency of 2 per 1,000, corresponding to the top 1% of the tumor frequency distribution. Renyi diversity was computed with the R vegan package after each repertoire had been subsampled 100 times to 5,000 TCRs. CDR3 similarity networks were constructed using string-kernel similarity of amino acid triplets, with links drawn between CDR3s whose pairwise similarity was above 0.82. TCRdb cleaned the public reads at Q25 with fastp, built clones with MiXCR and kept in-frame beta chains. One record per CDR3 amino acid sequence lists the most common genes and DNA. These V and J calls are TCRdb output, not the study's own analysis. This sample gives about 10,000 distinct CDR3 sequences in total; approximately 22% of them show up just once. Around 3.6% of the sample belongs to the ten largest clones.

From its cysteine to its phenylalanine, the CDR3 spans 12 amino acids. The entry retains the CDR3 DNA only, 36 bases that are in frame from base 1. Trimming takes 3 bases from V and 6 bases from J, and the germline ends sit 8 bases apart. The germline V gene encodes CDR1 GTSNPN and CDR2 SVGIG (reference sequence). Sequencing was performed on PBMCs, taken at follow-up. This receptor was identified in a female donor with early-stage non-small cell lung cancer. The rearranged chain carries TRBV30 and TRBJ2-2, with no reliable assignment of the D segment. Here is the DNA: TGTGCCTGGAGCCCCTTGCCCGGGGAGCTGTTTTTT. Its protein product is CAWSPLPGELFF. Joined to the reference TRBV30 and TRBJ2-2 proteins, this CDR3 gives the full variable domain: SQTIHQWPATLVQPVGSPLSLECTVEGTSNPNLYWYRQAAGRGLQLLFYSVGIGQISSEVPQNLSASRPQDRQFILSSKKLLLSDSGFYLCAWSPLPGELFFGEGSRLTVL.